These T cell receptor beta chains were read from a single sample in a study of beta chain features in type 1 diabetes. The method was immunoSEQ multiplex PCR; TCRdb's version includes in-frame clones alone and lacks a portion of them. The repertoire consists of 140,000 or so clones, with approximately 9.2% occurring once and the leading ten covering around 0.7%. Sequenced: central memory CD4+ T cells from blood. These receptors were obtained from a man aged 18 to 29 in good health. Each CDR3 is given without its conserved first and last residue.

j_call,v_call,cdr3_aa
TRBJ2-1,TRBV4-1,ASSPLLLAGGPNEQF
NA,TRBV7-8,ASSSRDTNEQY
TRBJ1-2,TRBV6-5,ASSFSGTGGGKGYT
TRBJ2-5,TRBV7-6,ASSPQTGLGETQY
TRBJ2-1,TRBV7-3,ASSLGDRGMF
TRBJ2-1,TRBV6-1,ASTSGGYNEQF
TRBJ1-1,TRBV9,ASSVGTAGAGTEAF
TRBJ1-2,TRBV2,ASSELGTVYGYT
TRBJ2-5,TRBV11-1,ASSGGQGQETQY
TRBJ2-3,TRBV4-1,ASSQELAASTDTQY
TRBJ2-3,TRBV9,ASSPSSITDTQY
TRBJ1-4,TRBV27,ASSQRGSGEKLF
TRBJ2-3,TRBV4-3,ASSQDAITGHTQY
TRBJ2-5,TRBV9,ASSVGGRGDGMETQY
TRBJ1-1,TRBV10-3,AISEEAGKNTEAF
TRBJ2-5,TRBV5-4,ASSLPGEETQY
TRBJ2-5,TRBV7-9,ASSLRARGETQY
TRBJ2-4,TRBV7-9,ASSWPGGNVAKNIQY
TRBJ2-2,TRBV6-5,ASKSEGLDWELF